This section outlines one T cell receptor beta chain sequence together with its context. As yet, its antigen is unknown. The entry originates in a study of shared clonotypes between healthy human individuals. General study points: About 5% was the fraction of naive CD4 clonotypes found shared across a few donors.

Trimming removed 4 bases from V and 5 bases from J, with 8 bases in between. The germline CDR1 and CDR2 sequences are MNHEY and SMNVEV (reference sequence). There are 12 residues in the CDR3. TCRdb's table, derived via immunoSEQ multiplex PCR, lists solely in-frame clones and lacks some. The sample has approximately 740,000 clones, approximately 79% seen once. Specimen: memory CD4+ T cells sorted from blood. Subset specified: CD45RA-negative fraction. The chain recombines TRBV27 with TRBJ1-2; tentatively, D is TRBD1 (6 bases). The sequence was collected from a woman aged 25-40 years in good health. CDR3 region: CASSSTGYGYTF. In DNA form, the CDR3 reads TGTGCCAGCAGTTCAACAGGGTATGGCTACACCTTC.